This TCR beta chain was found in a study of blood T cell repertoires in COVID-19 (dated by TCRdb to 2018 to 2021). Turning to the overall study: Samples from collaborators originated in the United States, Italy and Spain and spanned both the acute and convalescent phases of COVID-19. The material from the prospective study consisted of cDNA or gDNA derived from T cells, B-cell-depleted T cells, or PBMCs. Deeply sampled blood TCRbeta repertoires from subjects exposed to, actively infected with, or recovered from COVID-19 were included in the dataset. The repertoires were released in a freely available public database meant as a resource for research on the immune response to SARS-CoV-2. Samples came from the ongoing ImmuneRACE study (first 160 participants) plus 1,254 subjects from 6 global collaborators. Nearly every sample came with metadata listing a de-identified subject ID, COVID-19 status, age in years and sex. HLA class I and class II types, where available, came from metadata supplied by the sample provider rather than from assay-based typing.

The V end loses 7 bases and the J end loses 2 bases, and a stretch of 15 bases separates them. For CDR1 and CDR2, the germline V gene lists SGHAT and FQNNGV. The CDR3 measures 15 amino acids from cysteine to phenylalanine. Only the CDR3 part of the read is kept: 45 bases, read in frame from the first base. What the authors observed across the whole study: The amount of clinical and demographic metadata varied by source and participant and was provided uncurated.

As concerns this clone: Its antigen is still unknown. No base quality values were provided; no much bigger clone lies one nucleotide off.

Collaborating institutions collected whole blood in K2EDTA tubes following their own protocols. For TCRbeta analysis, collaborator samples were shipped as frozen whole blood, as isolated PBMCs, or as DNA extracted from either sample type. TCRbeta CDR3 regions were amplified from genomic DNA using the immunoSEQ Assay, a bias-controlled multiplex PCR. The published analysis was carried out like this. Nucleated cell counts per sample were estimated from amplification of reference gene primers within the assay. Sequence reads were collapsed and filtered to measure the absolute abundance of every unique TCRbeta CDR3 rearrangement. Productive Simpson clonality was computed per sample as the square root of Simpson's diversity index over productive rearrangements. TCRdb carries this immuneACCESS record with in-frame sequences only. Its versions omit some clonotypes, under half of them owing to an unresolved V gene in the studies checked, with the rest unexplained. V and J calls and clone size are given by that table; D and trimming were obtained from the DNA. The sample data list 100,000 to 150,000 clones, and 84% of these were observed just once. The top ten hold 12% of the sample.

The TCR comes from an older woman with acute or convalescent COVID-19. The sample taken for sequencing was peripheral blood. This chain is built from TRBV11-2 and TRBJ1-3; the D segment could be TRBD1, given 6 matching bases. The nucleotide sequence reads TGTGCCAGCACCACTCCACAGGGCCCTGGAAACACCATATATTTT. It translates to CASTTPQGPGNTIYF.